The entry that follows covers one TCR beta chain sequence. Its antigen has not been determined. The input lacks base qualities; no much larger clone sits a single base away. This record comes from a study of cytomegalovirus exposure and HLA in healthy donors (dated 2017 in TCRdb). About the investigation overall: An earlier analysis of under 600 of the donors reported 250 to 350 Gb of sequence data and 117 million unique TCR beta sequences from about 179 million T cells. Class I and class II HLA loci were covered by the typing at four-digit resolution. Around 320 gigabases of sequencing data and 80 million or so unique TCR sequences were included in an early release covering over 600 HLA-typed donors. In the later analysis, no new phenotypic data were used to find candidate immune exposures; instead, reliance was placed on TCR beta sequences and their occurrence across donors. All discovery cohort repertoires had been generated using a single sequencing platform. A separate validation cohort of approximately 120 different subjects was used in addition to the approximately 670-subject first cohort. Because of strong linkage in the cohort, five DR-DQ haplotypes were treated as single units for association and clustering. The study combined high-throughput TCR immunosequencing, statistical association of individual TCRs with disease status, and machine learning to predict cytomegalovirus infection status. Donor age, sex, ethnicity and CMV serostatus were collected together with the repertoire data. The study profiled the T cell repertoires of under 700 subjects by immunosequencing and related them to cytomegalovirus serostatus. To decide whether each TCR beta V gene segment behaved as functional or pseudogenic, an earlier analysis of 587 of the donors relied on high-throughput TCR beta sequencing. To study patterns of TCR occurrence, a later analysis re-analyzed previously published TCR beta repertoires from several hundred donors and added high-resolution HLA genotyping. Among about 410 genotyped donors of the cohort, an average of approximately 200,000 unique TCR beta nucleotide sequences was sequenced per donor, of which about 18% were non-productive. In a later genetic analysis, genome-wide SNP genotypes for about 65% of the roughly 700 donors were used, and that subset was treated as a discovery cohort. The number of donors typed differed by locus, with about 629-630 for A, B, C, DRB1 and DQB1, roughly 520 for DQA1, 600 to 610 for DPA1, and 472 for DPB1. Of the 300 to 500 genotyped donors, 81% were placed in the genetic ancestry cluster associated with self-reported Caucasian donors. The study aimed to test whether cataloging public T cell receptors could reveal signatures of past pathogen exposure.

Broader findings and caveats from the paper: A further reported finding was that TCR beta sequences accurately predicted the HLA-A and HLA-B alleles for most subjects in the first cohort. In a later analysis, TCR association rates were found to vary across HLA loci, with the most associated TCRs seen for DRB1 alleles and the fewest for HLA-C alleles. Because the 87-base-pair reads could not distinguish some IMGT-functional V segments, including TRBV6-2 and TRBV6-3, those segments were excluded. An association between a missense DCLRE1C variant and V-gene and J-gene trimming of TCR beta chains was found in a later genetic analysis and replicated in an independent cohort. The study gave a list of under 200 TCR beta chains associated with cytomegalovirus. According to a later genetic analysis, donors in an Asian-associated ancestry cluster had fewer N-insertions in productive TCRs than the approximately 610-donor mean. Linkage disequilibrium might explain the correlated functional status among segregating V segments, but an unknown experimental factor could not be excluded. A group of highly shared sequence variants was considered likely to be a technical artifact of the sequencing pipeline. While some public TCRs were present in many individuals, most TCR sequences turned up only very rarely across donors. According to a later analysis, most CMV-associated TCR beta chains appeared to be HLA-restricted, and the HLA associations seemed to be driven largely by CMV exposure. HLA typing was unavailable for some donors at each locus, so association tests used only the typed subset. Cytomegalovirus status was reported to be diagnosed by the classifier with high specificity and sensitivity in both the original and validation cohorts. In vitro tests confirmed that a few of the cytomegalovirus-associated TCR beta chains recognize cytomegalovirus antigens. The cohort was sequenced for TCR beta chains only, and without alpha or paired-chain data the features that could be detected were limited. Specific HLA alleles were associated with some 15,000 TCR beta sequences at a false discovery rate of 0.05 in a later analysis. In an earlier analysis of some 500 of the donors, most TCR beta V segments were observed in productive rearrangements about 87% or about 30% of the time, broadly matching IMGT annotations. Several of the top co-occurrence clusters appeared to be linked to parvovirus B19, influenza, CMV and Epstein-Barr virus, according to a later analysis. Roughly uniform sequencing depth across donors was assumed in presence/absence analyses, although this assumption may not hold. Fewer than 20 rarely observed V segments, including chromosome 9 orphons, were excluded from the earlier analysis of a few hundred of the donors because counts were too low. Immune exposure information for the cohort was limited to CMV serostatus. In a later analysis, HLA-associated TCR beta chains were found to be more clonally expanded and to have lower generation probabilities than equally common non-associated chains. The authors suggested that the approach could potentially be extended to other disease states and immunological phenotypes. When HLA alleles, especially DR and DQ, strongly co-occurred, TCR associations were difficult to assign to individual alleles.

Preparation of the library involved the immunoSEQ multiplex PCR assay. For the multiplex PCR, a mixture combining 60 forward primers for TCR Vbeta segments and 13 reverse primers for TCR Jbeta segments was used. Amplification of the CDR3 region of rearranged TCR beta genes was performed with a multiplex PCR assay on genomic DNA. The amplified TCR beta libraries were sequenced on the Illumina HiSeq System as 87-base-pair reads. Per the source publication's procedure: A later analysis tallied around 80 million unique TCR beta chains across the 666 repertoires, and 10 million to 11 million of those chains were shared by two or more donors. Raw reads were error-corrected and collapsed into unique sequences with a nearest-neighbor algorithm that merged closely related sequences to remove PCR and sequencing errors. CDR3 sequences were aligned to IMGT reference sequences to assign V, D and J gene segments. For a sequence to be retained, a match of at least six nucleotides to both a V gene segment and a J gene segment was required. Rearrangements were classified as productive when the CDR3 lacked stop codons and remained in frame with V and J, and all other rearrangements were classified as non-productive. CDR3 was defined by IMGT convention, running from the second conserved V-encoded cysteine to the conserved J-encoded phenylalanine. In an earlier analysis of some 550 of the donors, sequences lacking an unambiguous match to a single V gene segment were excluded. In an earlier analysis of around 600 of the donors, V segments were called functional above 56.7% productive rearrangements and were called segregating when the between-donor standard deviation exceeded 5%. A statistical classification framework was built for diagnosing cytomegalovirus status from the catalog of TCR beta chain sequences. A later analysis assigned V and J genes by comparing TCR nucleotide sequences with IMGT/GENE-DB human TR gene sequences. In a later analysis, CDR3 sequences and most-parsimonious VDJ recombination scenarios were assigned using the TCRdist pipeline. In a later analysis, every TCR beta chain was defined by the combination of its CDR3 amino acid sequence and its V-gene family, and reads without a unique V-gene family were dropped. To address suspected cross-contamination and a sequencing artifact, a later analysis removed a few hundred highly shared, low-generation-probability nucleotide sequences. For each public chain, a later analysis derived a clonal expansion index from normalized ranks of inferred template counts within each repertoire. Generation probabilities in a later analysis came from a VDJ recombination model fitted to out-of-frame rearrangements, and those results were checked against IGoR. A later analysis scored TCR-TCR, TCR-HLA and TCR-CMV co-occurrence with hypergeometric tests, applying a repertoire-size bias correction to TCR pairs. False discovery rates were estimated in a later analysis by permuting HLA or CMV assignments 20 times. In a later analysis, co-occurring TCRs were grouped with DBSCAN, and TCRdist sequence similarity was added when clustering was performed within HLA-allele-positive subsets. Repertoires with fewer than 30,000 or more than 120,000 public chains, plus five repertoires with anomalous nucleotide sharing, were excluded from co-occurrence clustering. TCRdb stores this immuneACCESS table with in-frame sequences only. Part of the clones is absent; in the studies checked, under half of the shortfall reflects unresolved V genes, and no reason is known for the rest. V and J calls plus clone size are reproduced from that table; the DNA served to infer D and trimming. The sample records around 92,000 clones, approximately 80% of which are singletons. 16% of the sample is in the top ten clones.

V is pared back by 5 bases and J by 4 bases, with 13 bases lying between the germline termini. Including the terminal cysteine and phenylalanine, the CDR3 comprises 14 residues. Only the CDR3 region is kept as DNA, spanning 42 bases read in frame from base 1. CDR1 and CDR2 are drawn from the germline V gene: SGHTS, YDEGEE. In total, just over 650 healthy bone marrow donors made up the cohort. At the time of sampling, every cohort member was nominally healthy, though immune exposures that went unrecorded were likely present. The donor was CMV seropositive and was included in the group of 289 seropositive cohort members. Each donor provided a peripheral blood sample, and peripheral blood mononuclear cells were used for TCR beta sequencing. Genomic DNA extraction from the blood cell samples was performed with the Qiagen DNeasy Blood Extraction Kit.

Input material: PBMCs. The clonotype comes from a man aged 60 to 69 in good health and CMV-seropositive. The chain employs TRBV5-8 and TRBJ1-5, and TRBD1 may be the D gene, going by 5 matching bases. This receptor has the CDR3 CASRMGLWNQPQHF. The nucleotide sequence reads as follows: TGTGCCAGCAGAATGGGGCTTTGGAATCAGCCCCAGCATTTT. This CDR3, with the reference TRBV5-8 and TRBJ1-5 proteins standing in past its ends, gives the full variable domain EAGVTQSPTHLIKTRGQQATLRCSPISGHTSVYWYQQALGLGLQFLLWYDEGEERNRGNFPPRFSGRQFPNYSSELNVNALELEDSALYLCASRMGLWNQPQHFGDGTRLSIL.